One sample yielded the 21 T cell receptor beta chains listed below, sequenced in a study of blood T cell repertoires in COVID-19. Generated by immunoSEQ multiplex PCR, the TCRdb table keeps only in-frame clones and is missing some. The sample comprises about 200,000 clones, approximately 91% of which are singletons, and just over 0.7% rests with the top ten. The specimen sequenced was peripheral blood. Receptors originate from a man between 40 and 49 years old with acute or convalescent COVID-19.

The chain couples TRBV19 to TRBJ2-1; no firm D call. The CDR3 extends over 14 amino acids. The V gene's germline CDR1 is LNHDA and CDR2 SQIVND (reference sequence). With 1 base removed from V and 4 bases from J, the gap between germline ends came to 8 bases. CDR3 nucleotides: TGTGCCAGTAGTATAGCGGTCAGGTACAATGAGCAGTTCTTC. Amino acids: CASSIAVRYNEQFF.

The rearrangement uses TRBV4-3 and TRBJ2-1; D is possibly TRBD2 (5 bases). CDR3 length: 15 residues. Trimming took 0 bases from V and 8 from J, leaving 14 bases between them. Germline CDR1 is LGHNA and CDR2 is YSLEER. CDR3: CASSQDNARRYEQFF. The CDR3 nucleotides are TGCGCCAGCAGCCAAGATAACGCTAGGAGGTATGAGCAGTTCTTC.

The gene calls are TRBV27 and TRBJ2-7, with D unclear. V gave up 4 bases and J gave up 3 bases, with 16 bases separating them. The CDR3 runs to 15 residues. Germline V gene lookup returns CDR1 MNHEY and CDR2 SMNVEV (reference sequence). CDR3 DNA: TGTGCCAGCAGTTCCTCCTACGCTGCCTTCTACGAGCAGTACTTC. Translating it yields CASSSSYAAFYEQYF.

The chain is built from TRBV5-1 and TRBJ2-3, with 9 nucleotides matching TRBD1. J gave up 4 bases and V 4 bases, and 7 bases lay outside the gene matches. The germline gives CDR1 SGHRS, CDR2 YFSETQ. The CDR3 covers 15 residues. The CDR3 loop is CASSPGQGVADTQYF. The CDR3, as DNA: TGCGCCAGCAGCCCGGGACAGGGTGTAGCAGATACGCAGTATTTT.

There are a few counts of this clone. The V gene is TRBV7-9, the J gene TRBJ2-5, with a possible D match to TRBD2 (5 bases). CDR3 length: 12 amino acids. Trimming pared 4 bases from V and 4 bases from J, leaving 7 bases between. In germline, CDR1 is SEHNR, CDR2 FQNEAQ (reference sequence). DNA of the CDR3: TGTGCCAGCAGCTCTAGCCGAGAGACCCAGTACTTC. As protein: CASSSSRETQYF. Filled out from reference TRBV7-9 and TRBJ2-5, the complete variable domain reads DTGVSQNPRHKITKRGQNVTFRCDPISEHNRLYWYRQTLGQGPEFLTYFQNEAQLEKSRLLSDRFSAERPKGSFSTLEIQRTEQGDSAMYLCASSSSRETQYFGPGTRLLVL.

This chain joins TRBV5-1 and TRBJ2-7; D ambiguous. Germline-derived CDR1 and CDR2 are SGHRS and YFSETQ. This CDR3 has 13 residues. The V and J ends lost 4 bases and 0 bases respectively, with 8 bases between them. CDR3 residues: CASSPDISYEQYF. In DNA, the CDR3 is TGCGCCAGCAGCCCCGACATCTCCTACGAGCAGTACTTC.

CDR3 DNA sequence: TGCAGCGTTGAAGGTTGGGGAGGGACTAGCGGGAGAACTGACTACGAGCAGTACTTC. Amino acid sequence: CSVEGWGGTSGRTDYEQYF. The gene calls are TRBV29-1 and TRBJ2-7; 14 nucleotides line up with TRBD2. Germline-derived CDR1 and CDR2 are SQVTM and ANQGSEA. Germline trimming cut 1 base from V and 3 bases from J; bases unmatched to any gene: 14. This CDR3 has 19 residues.

The J gene is TRBJ1-3, the V gene TRBV9; 8 positions match TRBD1. The CDR3 is made up of 15 amino acids. After removal of 0 bases from V and 2 bases from J, the junction contained 1 base not matched to a gene. Germline values: CDR1 SGDLS, CDR2 YYNGEE. DNA for the CDR3: TGTGCCAGCAGCGTAGCGGACAGGGCTGGAAACACCATATATTTT. Its translation is CASSVADRAGNTIYF. Full variable domain (outside the CDR3, taken from reference TRBV9 and TRBJ1-3): DSGVTQTPKHLITATGQRVTLRCSPRSGDLSVYWYQQSLDQGLQFLIQYYNGEERAKGNILERFSAQQFPDLHSELNLSSLELGDSALYFCASSVADRAGNTIYFGEGSWLTVV.

The chain carries TRBV7-3 and TRBJ2-3, with D perhaps TRBD2 (5 bases). The CDR3 runs to 14 residues. Trimming took 5 bases from V and 4 from J, leaving 13 bases between them. Germline loops: CDR1 SGHTA, CDR2 FQGTGA. The CDR3 spells CASSALVGADTQYF. CDR3 bases: TGTGCCAGCAGCGCTCTAGTGGGAGCAGATACGCAGTATTTT.

The rearrangement links TRBV9 to TRBJ2-5; TRBD2 is a possible D gene (6 bases). The CDR3 has 14 residues. The germline V and J ends were trimmed by 3 bases and 1 base, with 10 bases remaining between them. Germline CDR1 and CDR2: SGDLS and YYNGEE. CDR3 region: CASSGVAAQETQYF. DNA for the CDR3: TGTGCCAGCAGCGGCGTAGCGGCCCAAGAGACCCAGTACTTC.

This chain uses TRBV7-9 with TRBJ1-1; 9 bases agree with TRBD1. V lost 6 bases and J lost 5; bases outside the gene matches: 10. Per germline, CDR1 SEHNR and CDR2 FQNEAQ (reference sequence). The CDR3 spans 15 residues. The CDR3 nucleotides are TGTGCCAGCAGTGAAATGGGGACAGGGCAGACTGAAGCTTTCTTT. Its translation: CASSEMGTGQTEAFF.

This sequence joins TRBV7-9 and TRBJ2-6, with D uncertain. This CDR3 comprises 14 residues. The germline V and J ends were trimmed by 7 bases and 0 bases, with 7 bases remaining between them. The germline V gene encodes CDR1 SEHNR and CDR2 FQNEAQ (reference sequence). This CDR3 reads CASKANSGANVLTF. The DNA of the CDR3 is TGTGCCAGCAAAGCCAACTCTGGGGCCAACGTCCTGACTTTC.

This clone showed up just once. This rearrangement joins TRBV21-1 to TRBJ2-2; whether TRBD1, the table's D call, matches the DNA was not checked. TRBV21-1 is a documented pseudogene. The CDR3 is 18 amino acids. The CDR3 DNA sequence: TGTGCCAGCAGCAAAGGGACCTTATACAGGGAAGACACCGGGGAGCTGTTTTTT. As protein: CASSKGTLYREDTGELFF.

The chain carries TRBV5-1 and TRBJ2-3, with 7 bases matching TRBD2. The ends lost 4 bases at V and 2 bases at J; junction bases unmatched: 7. Germline CDR1 reads SGHRS; CDR2 reads YFSETQ. This CDR3 has 15 residues. The CDR3 here is CASSRGGGDTDTQYF. CDR3 DNA sequence: TGCGCCAGCAGCCGGGGCGGGGGAGACACAGATACGCAGTATTTT.

This clone was detected only once. The V and J genes are TRBV5-8 and TRBJ1-5; D not certain. The CDR3 has 14 residues. Trimming shortened V by 1 base and J by 14 bases, and 19 bases separated the two germline ends. Germline CDR1 is SGHTS and CDR2 is YDEGEE. Here the CDR3 reads CASSLLLVPSVEHF. CDR3 nucleotides: TGTGCCAGCAGCTTGCTCCTGGTCCCATCAGTGGAGCATTTT.

This chain links TRBV29-1 with TRBJ1-2, with TRBD1 matching 10 bases. The CDR3 totals 12 residues. Trimming at V came to 7 bases and at J to 4 bases, leaving 3 bases not matched to a gene. The germline V gene has CDR1 SQVTM and CDR2 ANQGSEA. The CDR3 is CSAGTGAYGYTF. CDR3 DNA: TGCAGCGCCGGGACAGGGGCCTATGGCTACACCTTC.

The rearrangement links TRBV3-1 (or the pseudogene TRBV3-2) to TRBJ1-2; 9 bases are a match to TRBD1. V lost 1 base to trimming and J lost 1 base; unmatched junction nucleotides: 13. CDR1 LGHDT and CDR2 YNNKEL come from the germline V gene (reference sequence). The CDR3 contains 19 residues. The CDR3 region has the DNA TGTGCCAGCAGCCAAGGCCGAAGGGAAGGGACAGGGATTAACTATGGCTACACCTTC. It encodes CASSQGRREGTGINYGYTF.

To note about this clone: This specimen includes other DNA sequences encoding the same CDR3. The gene calls are TRBV5-8 and TRBJ2-1, with 14 bases fitting TRBD2. V trimming: 4 bases; J trimming: 6 bases; junction bases outside the gene matches: 3. Germline V CDR1 and CDR2: SGHTS, YDEGEE. CDR3 length: 15 residues. The DNA of the CDR3 is TGTGCCAGCAGCCTGACTAGCGGGAGGGCCAATGAGCAGTTCTTC. This codes for CASSLTSGRANEQFF. Supplemented by reference TRBV5-8 and TRBJ2-1, the full variable domain reads EAGVTQSPTHLIKTRGQQATLRCSPISGHTSVYWYQQALGLGLQFLLWYDEGEERNRGNFPPRFSGRQFPNYSSELNVNALELEDSALYLCASSLTSGRANEQFFGPGTRLTVL.

The V call is TRBV24-1, the J call TRBJ2-5; 7 bases map to TRBD1. CDR1 and CDR2 (germline): KGHDR, SFDVKD. After removal of 5 bases from V and 5 bases from J, the junction contained 10 bases not matched to a gene. The CDR3 runs 15 residues. This chain's CDR3 is CATSVGQQKGETQYF. In DNA form, the CDR3 reads TGTGCCACCAGTGTGGGACAGCAGAAGGGGGAGACCCAGTACTTC.

The chain has TRBV19 and TRBJ2-7; D gene unclear. The V gene's germline CDR1 is LNHDA and CDR2 SQIVND (reference sequence). Trimming stripped 4 bases from V and 3 bases from J, with 13 bases between. The CDR3 is made up of 14 amino acids. The CDR3 spells CASSNSRLRYEQYF. In DNA form, the CDR3 reads TGTGCCAGTAGTAATTCTAGGCTCCGCTACGAGCAGTACTTC.

The chain links TRBV27 to TRBJ2-1, with D unresolved. V lost 1 base and J lost 5, with 18 bases in between. Germline V gene sequence: CDR1 MNHEY, CDR2 SMNVEV (reference sequence). The CDR3 has 17 residues. The CDR3 loop reads CASSLFLPGGSDNEQFF. Here the CDR3 DNA reads TGTGCCAGCAGTTTATTTCTCCCGGGTGGGTCCGACAATGAGCAGTTCTTC.